This is a list of T cell receptor beta chains from one sample in a study of T cell changes during pregnancy in multiple sclerosis. Data came from immunoSEQ multiplex PCR; TCRdb stores just in-frame clones and leaves some out. The profile shows around 130,000 clones, around 95% of them singletons. This specimen was peripheral blood, taken after pregnancy. The receptors come from a female donor with multiple sclerosis, enrolled in a pregnancy study. The conserved cysteine and the conserved F or W are not part of the CDR3 here. Each record gives: J gene, V gene, CDR3 protein.

j_gene: TRBJ2-2; v_gene: TRBV19; CDR3aa: ASNRGGVDTGELF
j_gene: TRBJ1-1; v_gene: TRBV9; CDR3aa: ASSVDGARGAF
j_gene: TRBJ1-3; v_gene: TRBV27; CDR3aa: ASTRVFGDTIY
j_gene: TRBJ2-1; v_gene: TRBV27; CDR3aa: ASSQAGTSLYEQF
j_gene: TRBJ2-7; v_gene: TRBV19; CDR3aa: ASRYRGSDYEQY
j_gene: TRBJ1-4; v_gene: TRBV4-3; CDR3aa: ASSQDTGSLEKLF
j_gene: TRBJ2-7; v_gene: TRBV10-3; CDR3aa: AISESGANGEQY
j_gene: TRBJ1-5; v_gene: TRBV19; CDR3aa: ASSIWAGDFSNQPQH
j_gene: TRBJ1-1; v_gene: TRBV4-3; CDR3aa: ASSHGRGVTPEAF
j_gene: TRBJ2-7; v_gene: TRBV5-1; CDR3aa: ASSSPGGSEQY
j_gene: TRBJ2-1; v_gene: TRBV27; CDR3aa: ASSFSGNPGNEQF
j_gene: TRBJ1-5; v_gene: TRBV28; CDR3aa: ASSLPGQGNQPQH
j_gene: TRBJ1-3; v_gene: TRBV28; CDR3aa: ASKQGSSGNTIY
j_gene: TRBJ2-7; v_gene: TRBV19; CDR3aa: ASSLAGAAYEQY